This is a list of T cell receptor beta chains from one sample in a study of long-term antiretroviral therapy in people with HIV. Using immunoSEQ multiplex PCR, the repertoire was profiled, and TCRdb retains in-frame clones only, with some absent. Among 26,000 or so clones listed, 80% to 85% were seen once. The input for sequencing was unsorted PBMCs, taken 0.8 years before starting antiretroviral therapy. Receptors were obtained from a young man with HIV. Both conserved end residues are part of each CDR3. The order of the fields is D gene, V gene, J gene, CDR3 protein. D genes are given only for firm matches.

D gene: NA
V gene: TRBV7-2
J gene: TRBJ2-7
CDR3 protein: CASSPSGLHEQYF

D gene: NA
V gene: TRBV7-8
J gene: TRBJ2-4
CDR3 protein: CASSPLAGVTKNIQYF

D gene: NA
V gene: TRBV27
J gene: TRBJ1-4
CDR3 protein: CATKAATNEKLFF

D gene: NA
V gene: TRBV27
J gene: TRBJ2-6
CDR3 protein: CASSSRVAGANVLTF

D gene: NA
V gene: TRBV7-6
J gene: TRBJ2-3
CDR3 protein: CASSLAVGELTDTQYF

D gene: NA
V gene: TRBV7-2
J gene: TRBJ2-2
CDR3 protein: CASSLAMAALGSGELFF

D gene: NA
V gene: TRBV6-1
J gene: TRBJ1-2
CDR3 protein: CASSERPGAGYGYTF

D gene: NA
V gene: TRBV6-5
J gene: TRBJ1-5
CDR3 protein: CASSRSKDQPQHF

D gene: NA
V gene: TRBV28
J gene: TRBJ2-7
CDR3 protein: CASSFVNRAPYEQYF

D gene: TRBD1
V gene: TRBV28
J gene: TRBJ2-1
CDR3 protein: CASRGDSSYNEQFF

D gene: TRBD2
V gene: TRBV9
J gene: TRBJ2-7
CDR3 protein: CASSGPSSGGMSSYEQYF

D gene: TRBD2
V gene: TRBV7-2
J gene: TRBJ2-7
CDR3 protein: CASSLVEGGVREQYF

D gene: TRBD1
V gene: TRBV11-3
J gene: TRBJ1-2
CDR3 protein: CASSSGQGRHGYTF

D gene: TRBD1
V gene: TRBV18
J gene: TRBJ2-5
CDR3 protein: CASSLQGRGQETQYF

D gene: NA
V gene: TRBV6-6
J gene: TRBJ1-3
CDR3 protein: CASSWEGYSGNTIYF

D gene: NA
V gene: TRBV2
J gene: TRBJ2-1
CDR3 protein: CASSEGGAGNEQFF

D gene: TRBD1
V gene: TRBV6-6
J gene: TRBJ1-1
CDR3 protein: CASRTWPTGDTEAFF

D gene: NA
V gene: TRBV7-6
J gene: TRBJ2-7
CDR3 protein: CASSQSQGAQYF

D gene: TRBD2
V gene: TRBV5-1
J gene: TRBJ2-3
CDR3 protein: CASSLVGREGTDTQYF

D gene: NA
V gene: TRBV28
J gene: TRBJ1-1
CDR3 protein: CASSPGTHAGTEAFF

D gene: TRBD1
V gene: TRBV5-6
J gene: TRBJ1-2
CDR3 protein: CASSFRQGYGYTF

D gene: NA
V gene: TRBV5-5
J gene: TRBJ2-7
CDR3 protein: CASSLGYNNEQYF

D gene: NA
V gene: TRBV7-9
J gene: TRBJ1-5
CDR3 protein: CASSSQDQPQHF

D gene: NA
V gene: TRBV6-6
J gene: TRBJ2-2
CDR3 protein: CASTQGLGGELFF

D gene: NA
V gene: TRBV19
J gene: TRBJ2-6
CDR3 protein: CASSLRDSSGANVLTF

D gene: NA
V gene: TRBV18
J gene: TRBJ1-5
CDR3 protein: CASSPGGNQPQHF

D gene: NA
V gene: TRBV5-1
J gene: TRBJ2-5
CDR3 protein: CASSLEGRQETQYF

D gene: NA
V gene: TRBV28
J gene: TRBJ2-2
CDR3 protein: CASSPTERTGELFF

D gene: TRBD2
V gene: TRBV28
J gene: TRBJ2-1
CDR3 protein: CASSPGGGGTYNEQFF

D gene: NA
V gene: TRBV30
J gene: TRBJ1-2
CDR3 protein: CAWSREEGGYTF

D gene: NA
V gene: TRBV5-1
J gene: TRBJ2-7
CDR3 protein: CASSLQLGYEQYF

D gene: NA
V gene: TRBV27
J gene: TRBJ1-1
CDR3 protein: CASSKVREETEAFF

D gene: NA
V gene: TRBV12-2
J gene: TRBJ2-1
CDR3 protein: CASRLASRLAGVRESRNEQFF

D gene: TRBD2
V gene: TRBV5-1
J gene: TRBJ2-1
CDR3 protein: CASSLSSGYNEQFF